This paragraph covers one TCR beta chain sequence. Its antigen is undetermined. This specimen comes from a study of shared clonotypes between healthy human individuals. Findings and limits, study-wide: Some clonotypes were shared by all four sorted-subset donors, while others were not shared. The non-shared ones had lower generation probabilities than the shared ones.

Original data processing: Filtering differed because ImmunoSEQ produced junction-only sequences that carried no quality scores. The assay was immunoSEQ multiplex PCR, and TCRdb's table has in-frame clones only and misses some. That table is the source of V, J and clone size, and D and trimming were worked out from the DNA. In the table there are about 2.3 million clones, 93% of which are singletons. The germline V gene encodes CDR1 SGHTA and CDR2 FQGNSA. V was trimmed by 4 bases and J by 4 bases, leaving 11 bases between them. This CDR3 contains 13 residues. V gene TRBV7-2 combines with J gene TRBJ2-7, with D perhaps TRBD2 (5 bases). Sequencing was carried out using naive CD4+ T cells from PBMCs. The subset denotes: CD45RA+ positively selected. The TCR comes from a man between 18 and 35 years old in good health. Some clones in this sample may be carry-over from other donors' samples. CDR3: CASSSGVGYEQYF. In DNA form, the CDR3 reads TGTGCCAGCAGCTCCGGGGTGGGGTACGAGCAGTACTTC. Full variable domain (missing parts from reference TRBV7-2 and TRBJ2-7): GAGVSQSPSNKVTEKGKDVELRCDPISGHTALYWYRQSLGQGLEFLIYFQGNSAPDKSGLPSDRFSAERTGGSVSTLTIQRTQQEDSAVYLCASSSGVGYEQYFGPGTRLTVT.